These 19 T cell receptor beta chains share one sample of origin, sequenced in a study of beta chain features in type 1 diabetes. As every portion of the isolated RNA was reverse transcribed, the sequencing read expressed TCRB transcripts. TCRdb's copy holds only in-frame clones and misses some; the assay was immunoSEQ multiplex PCR. Among under 450,000 clones listed, more than 11% were seen once. The sequenced material came from naive CD4+ T cells from blood. These receptor sequences come from a man in his thirties or forties in good health.

The CDR3 is CASSLVTSGKETQYF. For the CDR3, the DNA is TGTGCCAGCAGCTTAGTGACTAGCGGCAAAGAGACCCAGTACTTC. The chain is built from TRBV11-3 and TRBJ2-5; 9 positions agree with TRBD2. This CDR3 region has 15 residues. V lost 1 base, J lost 3 bases, and 3 bases stayed unmatched. Germline V gene lookup returns CDR1 SGHNT and CDR2 YENEEA.

CDR3 sequence: CASSRQNTEAFF. DNA of the CDR3: TGTGCCAGCAGTAGGCAGAACACTGAAGCTTTCTTT. This chain connects TRBV7-9 to TRBJ1-1; the D is unclear. Per germline, CDR1 SEHNR and CDR2 FQNEAQ (reference sequence). This CDR3 is 12 amino acids long. The ends were cut back, 6 bases at V and 1 base at J, with 6 bases in the middle.

V is TRBV2 and J is TRBJ2-7; 10 bases are shared with TRBD1. The CDR3 runs to 12 residues. V lost 11 bases, J lost 7 bases, and 8 bases stayed unmatched. Germline V gene lookup returns CDR1 SNHLY and CDR2 FYNNEI. The CDR3 sequence is CAGQRDRGEQYF. The CDR3 DNA sequence: TGTGCCGGCCAGAGGGACAGGGGTGAGCAGTACTTC.

This clone has a handful of counts. The rearrangement links TRBV15 to TRBJ2-1; D gene ambiguous. The CDR3 sequence is 13 residues long. The V and J ends lost 6 bases and 8 bases respectively, with 14 bases between them. Germline V gives CDR1 LNHNV, CDR2 YYDKDF (reference sequence). CDR3 nucleotides: TGTGCCACCAGGAGTGCCAGTATATATGAGCAGTTCTTC. Residues: CATRSASIYEQFF.

The sample holds a few counts of this clone. The chain links TRBV27 to TRBJ2-5, with TRBD2 matching over 11 bases. The germline V gene has CDR1 MNHEY and CDR2 SMNVEV (reference sequence). The CDR3 runs 16 residues. The trim removed 1 base at V and 5 bases at J, leaving 6 bases unmatched. The CDR3 sequence: CASSLYLAGGRETQYF. The CDR3 DNA reads as TGTGCCAGCAGTTTATACCTAGCGGGGGGCCGGGAGACCCAGTACTTC.

This clone showed up just a few times. CDR3: CASSDWQGGGDTQYF. In nucleotides, the CDR3 is TGTGCCAGCAGTGATTGGCAGGGGGGCGGAGATACGCAGTATTTT. The chain recombines TRBV25-1 with TRBJ2-3, with a possible D match to TRBD1 (7 bases). V shed 3 bases and J shed 5 bases, with 15 bases lying between them. The CDR3 length is 15 residues. Per germline, CDR1 MGHDK and CDR2 SYGVNS.

The sample holds a few counts of this clone. This rearrangement joins TRBV28 to TRBJ1-2; no clear D. The CDR3 loop spans 12 amino acids. The V end lost 5 bases, the J end lost 5 bases, and 9 bases lay between the germline ends. CDR1 is MDHEN, CDR2 SYDVKM, per germline. The CDR3 here is CASSQKGYGYTF. The DNA of the CDR3 is TGTGCCAGCAGTCAGAAAGGATATGGCTACACCTTC.

This clone was seen more than once but under ten times. The rearrangement uses TRBV5-1 and TRBJ2-1, with D maybe TRBD2 (5 bases). The CDR3 sequence is 11 residues long. The germline V gene encodes CDR1 SGHRS and CDR2 YFSETQ. Trimming took off 5 bases at V and 7 bases at J, with 7 bases between the two ends. The CDR3 DNA follows: TGCGCCAGCAGGGAGGCAAATGAGCAGTTCTTC. Protein sequence: CASREANEQFF. The complete variable domain, with remaining parts taken from reference TRBV5-1 and TRBJ2-1, reads KAGVTQTPRYLIKTRGQQVTLSCSPISGHRSVSWYQQTPGQGLQFLFEYFSETQRNKGNFPGRFSGRQFSNSRSEMNVSTLELGDSALYLCASREANEQFFGPGTRLTVL.

The table lists this clone with a few counts. This sequence joins TRBV7-9 and TRBJ1-1; D ambiguous. The V end was cut by 5 bases, the J end by 3 bases, with 13 bases between. The CDR3 has 14 residues. Looked up from germline, CDR1 is SEHNR and CDR2 is FQNEAQ (reference sequence). In nucleotides, the CDR3 is TGTGCCAGCAGCACCAGTGGGAGGTACACTGAAGCTTTCTTT. Residues: CASSTSGRYTEAFF.

This chain connects TRBV2 to TRBJ2-7, with 9 bases that match TRBD2. J gave up 2 bases and V 6 bases, and 8 bases lay outside the gene matches. The CDR3 has 15 amino acids. Per the germline V gene, CDR1 is SNHLY and CDR2 is FYNNEI. The CDR3: CASRALAGGPYEQYV. CDR3 nucleotide sequence: TGTGCCAGCAGGGCCCTCGCGGGAGGGCCCTACGAGCAGTACGTC.

The chain is built from TRBV4-3 and TRBJ2-7, with D possibly matching TRBD1 (6 bases). V was shortened by 0 bases and J by 3 bases, with 12 bases between the two germline ends. Germline CDR1 reads LGHNA; CDR2 reads YSLEER. The CDR3 contains 15 residues. The CDR3 is CASSQDTRGGYEQYF. The CDR3 DNA reads TGCGCCAGCAGCCAAGATACCAGGGGCGGCTACGAGCAGTACTTC.

The V gene is TRBV20-1, the J gene TRBJ2-7; 10 nucleotides line up with TRBD1. V was clipped by 1 base and J by 13 bases; unmatched bases: 4. The CDR3 consists of 11 residues. Germline CDR1 DFQATT, CDR2 SNEGSKA (reference sequence). In DNA, the CDR3 is TGCAGTGCTAGAGGGGACAGGGGAGCATACTTC. It codes for CSARGDRGAYF.

V is TRBV18 and J is TRBJ2-3, with D tentatively TRBD2 (5 bases). V was pared by 5 bases and J by 6 bases, with 12 bases between. The CDR3 has 13 residues. Germline CDR1 KGHSH, CDR2 LQKENI. CDR3 region: CASSLMTTDTQYF. CDR3 in DNA: TGTGCCAGCTCATTGATGACTACCGATACGCAGTATTTT.

The chain joins TRBV7-6 to TRBJ1-3; 7 bases agree with TRBD1. Germline V lookup: CDR1 SGHVS, CDR2 FNYEAQ. V was clipped by 5 bases and J by 0 bases; unmatched bases: 1. There are 14 residues in the CDR3. The CDR3 nucleotides are TGTGCCAGCAGCCAGGGGGGCTCTGGAAACACCATATATTTT. Translating gives CASSQGGSGNTIYF.

This clone has just a few counts. The chain carries TRBV5-4 and TRBJ2-5; TRBD1 matches 10 bases. The length of the CDR3 is 14 residues. CDR1 SGHNT and CDR2 YYREEE come from the germline V gene (reference sequence). V lost 4 bases to trimming and J lost 4 bases; unmatched junction nucleotides: 4. CDR3: CASSRRDRGETQYF. The CDR3 DNA reads as TGTGCCAGCAGCCGAAGGGACAGGGGAGAGACCCAGTACTTC.

The genes are TRBV5-1 and TRBJ1-1; perhaps TRBD1 as D (5 bases). From germline, CDR1 is SGHRS and CDR2 YFSETQ. CDR3 length: 15 amino acids. Trimming pared 0 bases from V and 0 bases from J, leaving 9 bases between. The DNA of the CDR3 is TGCGCCAGCAGCTTGGAGACAGCGCTGAACACTGAAGCTTTCTTT. Its translation: CASSLETALNTEAFF.

The V gene is TRBV2, the J gene TRBJ1-1; D remains unclear. Germline CDR1 and CDR2: SNHLY and FYNNEI. Trimming left V 6 bases short and J 6 bases short, with 20 bases between. The CDR3 length is 15 residues. The CDR3 protein is CASRPGDLRSSEAFF. The CDR3, as DNA: TGTGCCAGCAGGCCGGGCGACCTTCGTTCGTCTGAAGCTTTCTTT.

The chain employs TRBV5-4 and TRBJ2-4; D unresolved. V dropped 0 bases and J dropped 6 bases, with 10 bases sitting between them. The germline CDR1 and CDR2 sequences are SGHNT and YYREEE (reference sequence). The CDR3 contains 14 residues. The CDR3 loop is CASSLAGDGNIQYF. In DNA, the CDR3 is TGTGCCAGCAGCTTGGCCGGAGATGGAAACATTCAGTACTTC.

V usage is TRBV27 and J usage is TRBJ2-3; 11 bases match TRBD1. Trimming removed 5 bases from V and 3 bases from J; junction bases left unmatched: 10. The length of the CDR3 is 17 residues. Germline CDR1 and CDR2: MNHEY and SMNVEV (reference sequence). The CDR3 nucleotides read TGTGCCAGCAGTCCGAGGGACAGGGGGATCGGTACAGATACGCAGTATTTT. Its protein product is CASSPRDRGIGTDTQYF.